This TCR beta chain was profiled in a study of blood T cells in healthy people across ages (dated by TCRdb to 2014 to 2015). Concerning the study at large: In model experiments, roughly one uniquely barcoded TCR beta cDNA molecule per two T cells was captured by template switching. The donors were split into four age groups: young (average around 17 years), middle-aged (39), aged (more than 60) and long-lived (approximately 80). Using the same blood draw, the study looked at two additional independent replicas of 1 million unique cDNA reads for two donors, one aged 18 to 30 and the other aged 80 or older. Donors of different ages were randomly distributed across sequencing lanes to avoid experimental bias. Age-related changes in TCR beta repertoire diversity were measured in the study by deep sequencing normalized with unique cDNA molecular identifiers.

In the germline V gene, CDR1 corresponds to SGHAT and CDR2 to FQNNGV. A distance of 7 bases separates the germline ends of V and J, which lose 2 bases and 5 bases respectively. CDR3 length: 13 amino acids, cysteine to phenylalanine. The kept DNA is CDR3 alone, 39 bases in frame from the first base. This clonotype was counted between two and nine times. No cognate antigen has been identified for it. The sample holds no much larger clone one base away, and base qualities are not on file. On the study overall, not on this receptor specifically: Bulk unsorted PBMC profiling prevented conclusive comparison of naive and antigen-experienced compartments. Observed TCR beta diversity per million T cells fell roughly linearly with age, and a significant reduction was already apparent by age around 36. Estimates of total diversity based on one million sequenced T cells were considered lower bounds and underestimates. Observed TCR beta diversity correlated strongly with the percentage of naive T cells measured by flow cytometry. Compared with the aged group, the long-lived group had more naive CD4+ T cells, fewer expanded clones and increased TCR diversity, suggesting age selection. Because the CMV infection status of the donors was unknown, age-related changes in expanded clonotypes may potentially have been confounded.

The library was prepared using 5' RACE. The instrument was an Illumina HiSeq 2500. A second roughly 6 to 11 cycle PCR used a sample-barcoded 5' primer and a J-beta primer mix. A template-switch 5' adaptor carrying 12 random nucleotides introduced a unique molecular identifier onto each TCR beta cDNA molecule. Each sample yielded at least 3 million CDR3-containing paired-end reads. The Mint cDNA synthesis kit, primed by a TRBC-specific oligonucleotide, was used to synthesize first-strand cDNA from all RNA. All cDNA was treated with uracil-DNA glycosylase and then went through a first 18-cycle PCR with the universal primers M1SS and BC2_uni_R. As for how the authors treated the data: Normalization of each sample was performed by random selection of 1 million high-quality reads, each carrying a distinct molecular identifier. Reads sharing molecular identifiers were discarded rather than binned into consensus sequences. MiTCR, set to a Q25 quality threshold and the strictest error-elimination algorithm, was used for CDR3 identification, clonotype clustering and error correction. A nonparametric unseen species model with Euler transformation was used to estimate lower-bound total TCR beta diversity. TCRdb reanalyzed the raw reads on its own, using fastp at Q25 for trimming and MiXCR for clone calling, and kept in-frame beta chains. Under each unique CDR3 protein, matching rows form one entry showing the most common genes and DNA. TCRdb's processing, not the study's, gives the V and J calls here. The sample contains roughly 570,000 distinct CDR3 sequences, 25% to 30% of them found a single time. The ten largest clones capture under 20% of the sample.

Donors were a few dozen systemically healthy Caucasian individuals from Russia aged roughly 6 to 95 years. Ten milliliters of peripheral blood were drawn from each donor into EDTA-treated Vacutainer tubes. PBMCs were isolated by Ficoll-Paque density-gradient centrifugation, with at least 7 million obtained per sample. Total RNA, at least 5 micrograms per sample, was extracted from PBMCs with Trizol reagent. For every donor, an aliquot of PBMCs went through flow cytometry to measure the percentages of naive CD45RAhigh/CD27high T cells. The TCR comes from a woman aged 65 to 85 in good health. The source material was blood. The rearrangement combines TRBV11-2 with TRBJ2-4; the D segment could be TRBD1, given 5 matching bases. The CDR3 has the sequence CASSLSRENIQYF. The bases are TGTGCCAGCAGCTTATCCAGGGAAAACATTCAGTACTTC.